These T cell receptor beta chains were read from a single sample in a study of identical twins. TCRdb itself ran the 5' RACE reads through MiXCR, one entry per CDR3 protein. The sample consists of 1.5 million to 2 million distinct CDR3 sequences, under 35% of them appearing once. Material: cord blood. The source of these receptors is a newborn girl in good health. Each CDR3 is given with its conserved first and last residue. D genes are given only for firm matches. Not every row has a clone size; where given, it reads once, few, many or a size class.

d_call,clone_size,v_call,j_call,cdr3_nt,cdr3_aa
.,few,TRBV29-1,TRBJ2-1,TGCAGCGCGCAACGGGGGGACAGTTACAATGAGCAGTTCTTC,CSAQRGDSYNEQFF
.,few,TRBV18,TRBJ1-2,TGTGCCAGCTCCCCCATTAATAGACCGACCAACTATGGCTACACCTTC,CASSPINRPTNYGYTF
.,few,TRBV3-1,TRBJ2-1,TGTGCCAGCAGCCAAGATCGGTGGCCCACCTACAATGAGCAGTTCTTC,CASSQDRWPTYNEQFF
.,.,TRBV28,TRBJ2-7,TGTGCCAGCAGTTCTCAAGGGACGGGGCTCTACGAGCAGTACTTC,CASSSQGTGLYEQYF
TRBD2,few,TRBV20-1,TRBJ2-7,TGCAGTGCTAGAGATTCCAGCGGGAGGTCGGGTCAGTACTTC,CSARDSSGRSGQYF
TRBD2,.,TRBV5-1,TRBJ2-7,TGCGCCAGCAGCTTGGCGGGGGACTATTCCTACGAGCAGTACTTC,CASSLAGDYSYEQYF
TRBD1,.,TRBV19,TRBJ1-5,TGTGCCAGTAGCCTATACCGGACAGGGAATCAGCCCCAGCATTTT,CASSLYRTGNQPQHF
.,.,TRBV7-8,TRBJ2-5,TGTGCCAGCAGCTCCTACGCGGAGACCAATGAGCAGTACTTC,CASSSYAETNEQYF
.,few,TRBV2,TRBJ2-7,TGTGCCAGCGGATCAACTAGCCGACCCTACGAGCAGTACTTC,CASGSTSRPYEQYF
TRBD2,.,TRBV9,TRBJ2-1,TGTGCCAGCAGCCCCAGGACTAGCGGGGGTTTCAGCTCCTACAATGAGCAGTTCTTC,CASSPRTSGGFSSYNEQFF
.,.,TRBV20-1,TRBJ1-1,TGCAGTGCTAGAGATCCCAAACAGGCCCGAGAGGTTGAAGCTTTCTTT,CSARDPKQAREVEAFF
.,.,TRBV13,TRBJ2-1,TGTGCCAGCAGCTACCTAACAGCGACGACTCTCTACAATGAGCAGTTCTTC,CASSYLTATTLYNEQFF
TRBD1,few,TRBV4-1,TRBJ2-3,TGCGCCAGCAGTGGAGGGACAGGGGTGGACACAGATACGCAGTATTTT,CASSGGTGVDTDTQYF
.,.,TRBV4-1,TRBJ2-7,TGCGCCAGCAGCCAAGATGGTGCGGGGGCCACCTACGAGCAGTACTTC,CASSQDGAGATYEQYF
TRBD2,many,TRBV5-1,TRBJ2-3,TGCGCCAGCAGCTCCCACACTCCGACTAGCGTAGTCCCAGATACGCAGTATTTT,CASSSHTPTSVVPDTQYF
TRBD1,.,TRBV20-1,TRBJ2-7,TGCAGTGCTGACTTGGACAGGGGGCGCGAGCAGTACTTC,CSADLDRGREQYF
.,.,TRBV12-3/TRBV12-4,TRBJ1-5,TGTGCCAGCAGTGCCCTCGGGTCGGGCAATCAGCCCCAGCATTTT,CASSALGSGNQPQHF
TRBD2,.,TRBV4-1,TRBJ2-7,TGCGCCAGCAGCCTCCTCGGACTAGCGGGAGTTAATGAGCAGTACTTC,CASSLLGLAGVNEQYF
.,.,TRBV5-1,TRBJ2-1,TGCACCAGCAGCTTCGGGGCGTACAATGAGCAGTTCTTC,CTSSFGAYNEQFF
TRBD1,.,TRBV7-9,TRBJ2-1,TGTGCCAGCCCGACAGGGAATGAGCAGTTCTTC,CASPTGNEQFF
TRBD2,.,TRBV4-1,TRBJ2-1,TGCGCCAGCAGCAATCGGGGGGGTTCCCCGTACAATGAGCAGTTCTTC,CASSNRGGSPYNEQFF
.,.,TRBV6-6,TRBJ1-4,TGTGCCAGCAGTTTCGGTCGGGCGCCCGAAAAACTGTTTTTT,CASSFGRAPEKLFF
TRBD2,.,TRBV24-1,TRBJ2-1,TGTGCCACCAGTGACGCGGGCAGCGGGGGGGCCCTGGACAATGAGCAGTTCTTC,CATSDAGSGGALDNEQFF
.,.,TRBV28,TRBJ2-3,TGTGCCAGCAGCCTTACGTATTTGTCCACAGATACGCAGTATTTT,CASSLTYLSTDTQYF
.,few,TRBV15,TRBJ1-2,TGTGCCACCAGCAGAGTGGGACAAAACTATGGCTACACCTTC,CATSRVGQNYGYTF
.,few,TRBV7-9,TRBJ2-7,TGTGCCAGCAGCCCCACCCCTAGCTACTACGAGCAGTACTTC,CASSPTPSYYEQYF
.,.,TRBV4-2,TRBJ2-7,TGTGCCAGCAGCCAAGATCAGACCCTCCTCGAGCAGTACTTC,CASSQDQTLLEQYF
.,.,TRBV5-5,TRBJ2-7,TGTGCCAGCAGCTTGGCCGCCCTAGTAACAAGGATCACTAACTACGAGCAGTACTTC,CASSLAALVTRITNYEQYF
TRBD1,few,TRBV12-3/TRBV12-4,TRBJ1-3,TGTGCCAGCAGTACAGGGGTCGGTGGAAACACCATATATTTT,CASSTGVGGNTIYF
.,few,TRBV4-2,TRBJ2-1,TGTGCCAGCAGCCAAGATGACCCGAGCTCCTACAATGAGCAGTTCTTC,CASSQDDPSSYNEQFF
TRBD2,.,TRBV7-8,TRBJ2-1,TGTGCCAGCAGTCAAGCGGGATTCAGCAATGAGCAGTTCTTC,CASSQAGFSNEQFF
.,few,TRBV12-3/TRBV12-4,TRBJ1-5,TGTGCCAGCAGTTTAGTTCGTCCCCCGCGGCATTTT,CASSLVRPPRHF
TRBD1,few,TRBV20-1,TRBJ1-1,TGCAGTGCTTTCCGGACAGGGGAAGCTTTCTTT,CSAFRTGEAFF
TRBD2,.,TRBV11-1,TRBJ2-3,TGTGCCAGCAGCTTAGCGGAGATGGGTTTGTCTAGCGGGGGAAGCACAGATACGCAGTATTTT,CASSLAEMGLSSGGSTDTQYF
TRBD1,few,TRBV10-2,TRBJ2-1,TGCGCCATTCATCCCGGGACAGGGGTCGACAATGAGCAGTTCTTC,CAIHPGTGVDNEQFF
.,few,TRBV5-6,TRBJ2-1,TGTGCCAGCAGCTTGGCGGAGCGTTCCTACAATGAGCAGTTCTTC,CASSLAERSYNEQFF
.,many,TRBV29-1,TRBJ1-2,TGCAGCGTTGGGGAGGGGGATGGCTACACCTTC,CSVGEGDGYTF
.,.,TRBV21-1,TRBJ1-2,TGTGCCAGCAGCAAAGTTGCCGCGGATGGGGACAGGGCCGATGGCTACACCTTC,CASSKVAADGDRADGYTF
.,.,TRBV2,TRBJ1-5,TGTGCCAGCACCGAGGGTCTACATCAGCCCCAGCATTTT,CASTEGLHQPQHF
TRBD2,.,TRBV12-3/TRBV12-4,TRBJ2-5,TGTGCCAGCAGTGAAATAGCGGGAGGGTCGGAGACCCAGTACTTC,CASSEIAGGSETQYF
TRBD2,.,TRBV6-1,TRBJ2-3,TGTGCCAGCAGTCGGGTACTAGCGGGAGGTGGCACAGATACGCAGTATTTT,CASSRVLAGGGTDTQYF
TRBD2,.,TRBV12-3/TRBV12-4,TRBJ2-3,TGTGCCAGCGGCCCCCCTATAGCGGGAAGCACAGATACGCAGTATTTT,CASGPPIAGSTDTQYF